This T cell receptor beta chain comes out of a study of CD8+ T cells in alopecia areata. Findings of the study overall: Normal scalp had lower clonality than lesional scalp, with alopecia totalis/universalis lesions showing this most strongly.

Of note for this clone: Antigen specificity is unknown.

This CDR3 region has 15 residues. The V and J ends lost 0 bases and 5 bases respectively, with 14 bases between them. Germline assignment: CDR1 MGHRA and CDR2 YSYEKL. RNA extraction was followed by reverse transcription into cDNA, which acted as the sequencing template. Clones were read by immunoSEQ multiplex PCR, and TCRdb kept only the in-frame ones, dropping some. This table holds around 190,000 clones, around 56% found once. Treatment: oral pan-JAK inhibitor, 5-10 mg twice daily. The chain couples TRBV4-1 to TRBJ2-7, with D perhaps matching TRBD1 (5 bases). The source was CD4+ T cells sorted from blood, collected at week 4, from a patient treated with tofacitinib. The receptor's source is a human donor with alopecia areata. The CDR3 loop reads CASSQDPAQGNEQYF. The DNA for the CDR3 is TGCGCCAGCAGCCAAGATCCGGCCCAGGGCAACGAGCAGTACTTC.